This T cell receptor beta chain was sequenced for a study of regulatory and conventional T cells in RAG deficiency. Whole-study findings and limits: Compared with controls, unique Treg TCR beta sequences dropped about 97-fold in Omenn syndrome and CID/AS.

Conventional CD4+ T cells were sorted from blood as CD25-low CD127-high cells. Worth noting for this clone: The antigen is unknown.

V was clipped by 5 bases and J by 0 bases, with 8 bases between them. Per germline, CDR1 MNHEY and CDR2 SVGAGI. The CDR3 spans 14 residues. The method was immunoSEQ multiplex PCR; TCRdb's version includes in-frame clones alone and lacks a portion of them. The repertoire has fewer than 40,000 clones, about 96% of them found once; the top ten carry roughly 0.35%. These data were likewise used in another study, on regulatory T cells. That work states: Amplification used 52 TRBV primers and 13 TRBJ primers.

Sequencing was performed on CD25- CD4+ T cells sorted from blood. This clonotype was obtained from a human donor in good health. This sequence joins TRBV6-5 and TRBJ1-5; weak D call: TRBD1 (5 bases). CDR3 bases: TGTGCCAGCAGTGGGGGGTTTAGCAATCAGCCCCAGCATTTT. It translates to CASSGGFSNQPQHF.